The 19 T cell receptor beta chains reported below all come from one sample, sequenced in a study of T cells in Graves' hyperthyroidism and ophthalmopathy. From RNA transcripts, TCR beta CDR3 regions were amplified. In the first-round RT-PCR of the TCR CDR3, the HTBI primer set was used. TCRdb recomputed calls from the multiplex PCR reads with MiXCR, one row per CDR3 protein. The sample yields 690,000 or so distinct CDR3 sequences, 18% seen once. The sample taken for sequencing was blood. Every receptor here comes from a woman between 50 and 59 years old with Graves' hyperthyroidism that later progressed to Graves' ophthalmopathy.

The chain recombines TRBV30 with TRBJ2-2; the D gene is possibly TRBD1 (5 bases). V dropped 5 bases and J dropped 7 bases, with 8 bases sitting between them. CDR1 GTSNPN and CDR2 SVGIG come from the germline V gene (reference sequence). There are 11 residues in the CDR3. The CDR3 sequence: CAWERGGELFF. The CDR3 DNA sequence: TGTGCCTGGGAAAGGGGCGGGGAGCTGTTTTTT.

This rearrangement joins TRBV12-3 or TRBV12-4 to TRBJ1-2, with D hard to call. CDR3 length: 14 residues. Trimming left V 3 bases short and J 3 bases short, with 11 bases between. CDR3 sequence: CASSFLGRDYGYTF. The DNA of the CDR3 is TGTGCCAGCAGTTTTCTTGGCAGAGACTATGGCTACACCTTC.

This clonotype was seen repeatedly, ten times or more. The rearrangement links TRBV11-2 to TRBJ1-1, with D tentatively TRBD1 (6 bases). The CDR3 spans 13 residues. Per the germline V gene, CDR1 is SGHAT and CDR2 is FQNNGV. The V gene lost 6 bases and the J gene lost 3 bases, with 11 bases spanning the gap. The CDR3 nucleotides read TGTGCCAGCAGAACAGGGTATGACACTGAAGCTTTCTTT. The encoded protein is CASRTGYDTEAFF. The full variable domain, completed using reference TRBV11-2 and TRBJ1-1, is EAGVAQSPRYKIIEKRQSVAFWCNPISGHATLYWYQQILGQGPKLLIQFQNNGVVDDSQLPKDRFSAERLKGVDSTLKIQPAKLEDSAVYLCASRTGYDTEAFFGQGTRLTVV.

The chain is built from TRBV11-2 and TRBJ1-3, with a weak D call TRBD1 (6 bases). This CDR3 has 12 residues. CDR1 and CDR2 (germline): SGHAT, FQNNGV. V dropped 10 bases and J dropped 11 bases, with 18 bases sitting between them. CDR3 nucleotides: TGTGCCACCGAAAGACAGGTCAATGCCATATATTTT. Its translation is CATERQVNAIYF. The whole variable domain, filled in from reference TRBV11-2 and TRBJ1-3, reads EAGVAQSPRYKIIEKRQSVAFWCNPISGHATLYWYQQILGQGPKLLIQFQNNGVVDDSQLPKDRFSAERLKGVDSTLKIQPAKLEDSAVYLCATERQVNAIYFGEGSWLTVV.

About this clonotype itself: This may arise from a read error, as a much more abundant clone is one base away. The chain links TRBV27 to TRBJ2-3; unclear D gene. The CDR3 is made up of 16 amino acids. Trimming removed 2 bases at V and 5 bases at J, with 17 bases between. CDR1 is MNHEY, CDR2 SMNVEV, per germline (reference sequence). The CDR3 protein is CASSLLAPTPRDTQYF. In nucleotides, the CDR3 is TGTGCCAGCAGTTTACTGGCCCCGACCCCCAGAGATACGCAGTATTTT.

J is TRBJ1-1 and V is TRBV19; tentatively, D is TRBD1 (5 bases). Trimming pared 5 bases from V and 7 bases from J, leaving 11 bases between. This CDR3 is built from 12 residues. CDR1 and CDR2 from the germline V gene are LNHDA and SQIVND (reference sequence). The CDR3 DNA reads TGTGCCAGTAGTCAGGGCGGGAATGAAGCTTTCTTT. Amino acid sequence: CASSQGGNEAFF.

This chain uses TRBV2 with TRBJ2-1, with D uncertain. V was shortened by 8 bases and J by 8 bases, with 10 bases between the two germline ends. The CDR3 is 11 amino acids. Germline-derived CDR1 and CDR2 are SNHLY and FYNNEI. This CDR3 is CASAVGDEQFF. CDR3 bases: TGTGCCAGCGCTGTTGGGGATGAGCAGTTCTTC.

V gene TRBV20-1 combines with J gene TRBJ1-1; 7 nucleotides agree with TRBD1. Germline CDR1 reads DFQATT; CDR2 reads SNEGSKA (reference sequence). This CDR3 has 17 amino acids. J was trimmed by 0 bases and V by 0 bases; bases with no gene match: 10. CDR3 nucleotides: TGCAGTGCTAGAGATTTCTATCGGGACAGAATGAACACTGAAGCTTTCTTT. This encodes CSARDFYRDRMNTEAFF.

The chain employs TRBV19 and TRBJ1-6, with 10 bases identical to TRBD1. J lost 10 bases, V lost 3 bases, and 6 bases had no gene match. From germline, CDR1 is LNHDA and CDR2 SQIVND (reference sequence). The CDR3 contains 15 residues. The CDR3 DNA follows: TGTGCCAGTAGTATTGCGGGACAGGGGTACTCACCCCTCCACTTT. Translating it yields CASSIAGQGYSPLHF.

The V and J genes are TRBV10-3 and TRBJ1-3, with D uncertain. Trimming stripped 3 bases from V and 2 bases from J, with 14 bases between. The germline V gene has CDR1 ENHRY and CDR2 SYGVKD. The CDR3 has 16 residues. CDR3 DNA sequence: TGTGCCATCAGTGATTTCAGTACCTCGGCTGGAAACACCATATATTTT. Its translation: CAISDFSTSAGNTIYF.

The table lists this clonotype with many counts. The rearrangement joins TRBV5-1 to TRBJ1-2, with 8 bases matching TRBD1. Trimming at V came to 2 bases and at J to 7 bases, leaving 1 base not matched to a gene. The V gene's germline CDR1 is SGHRS and CDR2 YFSETQ. The CDR3 extends over 12 amino acids. The CDR3 coding sequence is TGCGCCAGCAGCTTTGACAGGGGTGGCTACACCTTC. It encodes CASSFDRGGYTF.

V usage is TRBV27 and J usage is TRBJ1-5; TRBD1 matches 9 bases. The V and J ends lost 8 bases and 6 bases, in that order; junction bases with no gene match: 11. The germline V gene encodes CDR1 MNHEY and CDR2 SMNVEV (reference sequence). This CDR3 has 15 residues. DNA for the CDR3: TGTGCCAGCTGTCCCGGACAGGGGTTTAGTCAGCCCCAGCATTTT. It translates to CASCPGQGFSQPQHF.

This clonotype was observed a handful of times. This sequence joins TRBV6-1 and TRBJ1-2, with 10 nucleotides matching TRBD1. Germline values: CDR1 MNHNS, CDR2 SASEGT. The ends lost 1 base at V and 4 bases at J; junction bases unmatched: 3. The CDR3 contains 15 residues. DNA for the CDR3: TGTGCCAGCAGTGAAGGACAGGGGGCTACCTATGGCTACACCTTC. Protein: CASSEGQGATYGYTF.

Ten or more counts support this clonotype. The rearrangement joins TRBV29-1 to TRBJ1-2, with 9 nucleotides matching TRBD1. Germline V gives CDR1 SQVTM, CDR2 ANQGSEA. The CDR3 is 13 residues long. Trimming removed 6 bases from V and 5 bases from J; junction bases left unmatched: 7. The CDR3 protein is CSVKSGQGYGYTF. CDR3 nucleotide sequence: TGCAGCGTAAAATCGGGACAGGGTTATGGCTACACCTTC.

This clonotype was recorded at least ten times. The J gene is TRBJ1-5, the V gene TRBV6-1; D is undetermined. V shed 6 bases and J shed 0 bases, with 18 bases lying between them. CDR1 MNHNS and CDR2 SASEGT come from the germline V gene. The length of the CDR3 is 17 residues. The CDR3 DNA is TGTGCCAGCAGGCAACACCCTCCGGTCTATAGCAATCAGCCCCAGCATTTT. Its translation is CASRQHPPVYSNQPQHF.

This clonotype was seen only a few times. Relative to the germline gene, one junction end is altered; a read error may explain this. The rearrangement joins TRBV27 to TRBJ2-1, with D unresolved. Germline V gene lookup returns CDR1 MNHEY and CDR2 SMNVEV (reference sequence). This CDR3 spans 13 amino acids. CDR3 nucleotide sequence: TGTGCCAGCACCTTTAGGACCGGAAATGTGCAGTTCTTC. Its protein is CASTFRTGNVQFF.

A few counts support this clonotype. The chain combines TRBV5-5 with TRBJ2-7; TRBD2 might be the D (5 bases). The germline V and J ends were trimmed by 4 bases and 2 bases, with 19 bases remaining between them. The length of the CDR3 is 16 residues. Per germline, CDR1 SGHKS and CDR2 YYEKEE (reference sequence). In DNA, the CDR3 is TGTGCCAGCAGCCTCGGGTCGGGATTTGGCCCCTACGAGCAGTACTTC. Translated: CASSLGSGFGPYEQYF.

The rearrangement links TRBV5-1 to TRBJ2-1; 9 positions agree with TRBD2. This CDR3 spans 16 amino acids. V trimming: 0 bases; J trimming: 7 bases; junction bases outside the gene matches: 8. Germline assignment: CDR1 SGHRS and CDR2 YFSETQ. Here the CDR3 reads CASSLALAGLLNEQFF. CDR3 sequence (DNA): TGCGCCAGCAGCTTGGCGCTAGCGGGGTTATTGAATGAGCAGTTCTTC. The whole variable domain, filled in from reference TRBV5-1 and TRBJ2-1, reads KAGVTQTPRYLIKTRGQQVTLSCSPISGHRSVSWYQQTPGQGLQFLFEYFSETQRNKGNFPGRFSGRQFSNSRSEMNVSTLELGDSALYLCASSLALAGLLNEQFFGPGTRLTVL.

There are many counts of this clonotype. V is TRBV7-2 and J is TRBJ2-5, with D perhaps TRBD2 (6 bases). Trimming removed 4 bases at V and 0 bases at J, with 12 bases between. Per the germline V gene, CDR1 is SGHTA and CDR2 is FQGNSA. The CDR3 spans 15 residues. CDR3 residues: CASSSRRGNQETQYF. In DNA form, the CDR3 reads TGTGCCAGCAGCTCTAGGCGGGGCAACCAAGAGACCCAGTACTTC.